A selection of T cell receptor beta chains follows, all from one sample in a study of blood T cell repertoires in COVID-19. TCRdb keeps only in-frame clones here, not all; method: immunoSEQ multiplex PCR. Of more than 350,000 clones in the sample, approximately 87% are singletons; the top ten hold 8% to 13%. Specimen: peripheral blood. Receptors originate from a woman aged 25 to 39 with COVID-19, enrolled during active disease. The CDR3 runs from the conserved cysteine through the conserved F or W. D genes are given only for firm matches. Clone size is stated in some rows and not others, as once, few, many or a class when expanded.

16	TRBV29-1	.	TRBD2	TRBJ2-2	CSARLAGPSNTGELFF	TGCAGCGCCAGACTAGCGGGACCGTCGAACACCGGGGAGCTGTTTTTT
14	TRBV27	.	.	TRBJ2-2	CASRRAGPTGELFF	TGTGCCAGCAGACGAGCGGGCCCAACCGGGGAGCTGTTTTTT
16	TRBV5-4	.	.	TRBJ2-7	CASSPHHSGSSYEQYF	TGTGCCAGCAGCCCTCACCATAGCGGTTCTTCCTACGAGCAGTACTTC
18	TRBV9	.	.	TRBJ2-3	CASSVAGRWGPAGYTQYF	TGTGCCAGCAGCGTAGCAGGTCGGTGGGGCCCGGCAGGATATACGCAGTATTTT
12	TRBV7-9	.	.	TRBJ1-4	CASSLNRVRLFF	TGTGCCAGCAGCTTAAACAGGGTTAGACTGTTTTTT
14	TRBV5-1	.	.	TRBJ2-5	CASSLGTAQETQYF	TGCGCCAGCAGCTTGGGGACAGCGCAAGAGACCCAGTACTTC
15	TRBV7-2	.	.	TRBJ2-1	CASSFRGIIRNEQFF	TGTGCCAGCAGCTTTAGGGGTATTATACGAAATGAGCAGTTCTTC
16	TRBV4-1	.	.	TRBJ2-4	CASSQEVHLAKNIQYF	TGCGCCAGCAGCCAAGAGGTACATCTAGCCAAAAACATTCAGTACTTC
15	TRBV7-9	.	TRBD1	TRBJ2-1	CASSPAGTVYNEQFF	TGTGCCAGCAGCCCCGCCGGGACAGTCTACAATGAGCAGTTCTTC
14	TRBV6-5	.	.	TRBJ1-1	CASSYRHLNTEAFF	TGTGCCAGCAGTTACCGACACCTGAACACTGAAGCTTTCTTT
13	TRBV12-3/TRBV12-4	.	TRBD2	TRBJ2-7	CASSLARLAEQYF	TGTGCCAGCAGTTTAGCGCGACTAGCGGAGCAGTACTTC
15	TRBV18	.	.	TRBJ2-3	CASSPYSRSRDTQYF	TGTGCCAGCTCACCGTACAGCCGTTCAAGGGATACGCAGTATTTT
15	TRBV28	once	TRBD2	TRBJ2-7	CASSRSGTSYYEQYF	TGTGCCAGCAGCCGCTCCGGGACTAGCTACTACGAGCAGTACTTC
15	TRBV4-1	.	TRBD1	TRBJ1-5	CASSHRTGGEQPQHF	TGCGCCAGCAGCCACAGGACAGGGGGAGAGCAGCCCCAGCATTTT
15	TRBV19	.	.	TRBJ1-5	CASSMVGRGYQPQHF	TGTGCCAGTAGTATGGTGGGCAGGGGCTATCAGCCCCAGCATTTT
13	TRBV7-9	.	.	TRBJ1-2	CASSDRPNYGYTF	TGTGCCAGCAGTGACAGGCCCAACTATGGCTACACCTTC
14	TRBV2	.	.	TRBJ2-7	CASMSGTSSYEQYF	TGTGCCAGCATGAGCGGAACAAGCTCCTACGAGCAGTACTTC
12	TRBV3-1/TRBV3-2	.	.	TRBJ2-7	CASSQYRGEQYF	TGTGCCAGCAGCCAATACCGCGGGGAGCAGTACTTC
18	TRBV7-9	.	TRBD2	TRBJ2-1	CASSWASGRALPLDEQFF	TGTGCCAGCAGCTGGGCTAGCGGGAGGGCACTGCCTTTGGATGAGCAGTTCTTC
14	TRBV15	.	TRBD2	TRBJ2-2	CATRGGSGSGELFF	TGTGCCACCAGAGGGGGTAGCGGGAGCGGGGAGCTGTTTTTT
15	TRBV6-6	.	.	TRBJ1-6	CASSYSPGGDSPLHF	TGTGCCAGCAGTTACTCGCCGGGGGGCGATTCACCCCTCCACTTT
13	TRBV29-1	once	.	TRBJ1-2	CSVEDRGGHGYTF	TGCAGCGTTGAAGATAGGGGCGGCCATGGCTACACCTTC
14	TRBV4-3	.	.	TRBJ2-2	CASSQDIVAGELFF	TGCGCCAGCAGCCAAGATATAGTGGCCGGGGAGCTGTTTTTT
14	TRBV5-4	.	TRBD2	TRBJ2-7	CASSLAGLDLEQYF	TGTGCCAGCAGCTTGGCCGGACTAGATCTCGAGCAGTACTTC
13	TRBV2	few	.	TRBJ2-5	CASGETRRETQYF	TGTGCCAGCGGGGAGACTAGACGAGAGACCCAGTACTTC
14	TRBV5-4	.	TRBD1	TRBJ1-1	CASSWDRANTEAFF	TGTGCCAGCAGCTGGGACAGGGCCAACACTGAAGCTTTCTTT
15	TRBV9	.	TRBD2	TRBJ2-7	CASSVGSGSTYEQYF	TGTGCCAGCAGCGTAGGTAGCGGGAGTACGTACGAGCAGTACTTC
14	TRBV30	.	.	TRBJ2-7	CAWSVILGGDEQYF	TGTGCCTGGAGTGTTATACTAGGGGGGGACGAGCAGTACTTC
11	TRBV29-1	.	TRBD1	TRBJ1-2	CSAGQGYGYTF	TGCAGCGCTGGACAGGGTTATGGCTACACCTTC
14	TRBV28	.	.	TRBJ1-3	CASSLIQGGNTIYF	TGTGCCAGCAGTTTGATCCAGGGTGGAAACACCATATATTTT
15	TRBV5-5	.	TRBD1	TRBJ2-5	CASSERRGWGETQYF	TGTGCCAGCAGCGAACGCAGGGGGTGGGGAGAGACCCAGTACTTC
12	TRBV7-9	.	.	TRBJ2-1	CASSPGLNEQFF	TGTGCCAGCAGCCCCGGACTGAATGAGCAGTTCTTC
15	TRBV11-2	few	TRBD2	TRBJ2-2	CASSSRDYRTGELFF	TGTGCCAGCAGCTCAAGGGACTATAGGACCGGGGAGCTGTTTTTT
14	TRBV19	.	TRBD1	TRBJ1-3	CASSIGDRGNTIYF	TGTGCCAGTAGTATCGGGGACAGGGGAAACACCATATATTTT
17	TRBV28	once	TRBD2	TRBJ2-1	CASSLGLAGGIGHEQFF	TGTGCCAGCAGTTTGGGACTAGCGGGAGGAATAGGTCATGAGCAGTTCTTC
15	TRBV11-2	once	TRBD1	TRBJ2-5	CASSTDRGPGETQYF	TGTGCCAGCAGCACTGACAGGGGGCCGGGGGAGACCCAGTACTTC
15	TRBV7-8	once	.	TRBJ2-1	CASSFTQHSYNEQFF	TGTGCCAGCAGCTTCACGCAACACTCCTACAATGAGCAGTTCTTC